The table lists the clone carrying this T cell receptor (beta chain) with many counts. Germline loops: CDR1 SGHRS, CDR2 YFSETQ. The CDR3 is 16 residues long. V trimming: 0 bases; J trimming: 0 bases; junction bases outside the gene matches: 4. The entry originates in a study of Graves' ophthalmopathy and Graves' hyperthyroidism. RNA transcripts served as template for amplifying TCR beta CDR3 sequences. The authors performed first-round RT-PCR with HTBI primers and then a second-round multiplex PCR. Each CDR3 protein is one row after TCRdb ran MiXCR on the multiplex PCR reads. The profile shows some 350,000 distinct CDR3 sequences, about a sixth of them singletons.

The sample comprised peripheral blood. The rearrangement links TRBV5-1 to TRBJ2-5; 8 bases align to TRBD2. This receptor was obtained from an adult woman with stable Graves' hyperthyroidism. As DNA, the CDR3 is TGCGCCAGCAGCTTGGATGGCGGGGGGTACCAAGAGACCCAGTACTTC. This gives the protein CASSLDGGGYQETQYF.